The 27 T cell receptor beta chains below all came from one sample that was sequenced in a study of T cells in Graves' hyperthyroidism and ophthalmopathy. RNA transcripts were the template for amplifying TCR beta CDR3 regions. RT-PCR in the first round (using the HTBI primer set) targeted the TCR CDR3. Each CDR3 protein gets one entry after TCRdb re-called the multiplex PCR reads with MiXCR. The sample shows about 400,000 distinct CDR3 sequences, approximately 14% of them seen only once. Sequences were obtained from blood. The receptor set was obtained from a woman younger than 35 with Graves' hyperthyroidism.

This clonotype was counted ten times or more. V and J are TRBV6-1 and TRBJ1-1, with a weak D call TRBD1 (5 bases). This CDR3 is 17 amino acids long. V gave up 3 bases and J gave up 3 bases, with 20 bases separating them. Germline-derived CDR1 and CDR2 are MNHNS and SASEGT. The CDR3 DNA reads TGTGCCAGCAGTGACCCTTCCCGACAGTCCATGCACACTGAAGCTTTCTTT. Residues: CASSDPSRQSMHTEAFF.

This clonotype came up many times. CDR3 bases: TGTGCCAGCAGCCAAGCCTTGGGATTCTCCTACGAGCAGTACTTC. Its translation is CASSQALGFSYEQYF. This chain uses TRBV3-1 with TRBJ2-7; no clear D gene. The ends were cut back, 1 base at V and 0 bases at J, with 10 bases in the middle. Looked up from germline, CDR1 is LGHDT and CDR2 is YNNKEL (reference sequence). The CDR3 sequence is 15 residues long.

This chain joins TRBV20-1 and TRBJ2-1; D unresolved. Trimming left V 0 bases short and J 2 bases short, with 8 bases between. The CDR3 contains 14 residues. CDR1 DFQATT and CDR2 SNEGSKA come from the germline V gene (reference sequence). The CDR3 DNA follows: TGCAGTGCTAGAGACAGATTGACCTACAATGAGCAGTTCTTC. This encodes CSARDRLTYNEQFF.

This clonotype was found many times. The chain has TRBV6-1 and TRBJ1-2; perhaps TRBD1 as D (6 bases). V was clipped by 5 bases and J by 0 bases, with 13 bases between them. The CDR3 runs to 15 residues. Per the germline V gene, CDR1 is MNHNS and CDR2 is SASEGT. CDR3 DNA: TGTGCCAGCAGTTGGGGGGGGACACCTAACTATGGCTACACCTTC. Its translation: CASSWGGTPNYGYTF.

This clonotype showed up many times. The V and J genes are TRBV20-1 and TRBJ2-3, with D possibly TRBD2 on 6 matching bases. The CDR3 length is 13 residues. Trimming cost V 5 bases and J 8 bases, with 17 bases left between them. Per germline, CDR1 DFQATT and CDR2 SNEGSKA (reference sequence). Written as DNA, the CDR3 is TGCAGTGCTCCCTATACCCCCGGGGGTACGCAGTATTTT. It is translated as CSAPYTPGGTQYF.

This clonotype was counted many times. The genes are TRBV5-1 and TRBJ1-6, with no clear D. Germline CDR1 and CDR2: SGHRS and YFSETQ. The length of the CDR3 is 16 residues. The ends were cut back, 4 bases at V and 6 bases at J, with 17 bases in the middle. As DNA, the CDR3 is TGCGCCAGCAGCATGACCACCGGACTCTCTAATTCACCCCTCCACTTT. The encoded protein is CASSMTTGLSNSPLHF. The entire variable domain, with the rest obtained from reference TRBV5-1 and TRBJ1-6, is as follows: KAGVTQTPRYLIKTRGQQVTLSCSPISGHRSVSWYQQTPGQGLQFLFEYFSETQRNKGNFPGRFSGRQFSNSRSEMNVSTLELGDSALYLCASSMTTGLSNSPLHFGNGTRLTVT.

This clonotype was picked up many times. This chain uses TRBV18 with TRBJ1-5; a weak D match, TRBD1 (5 bases). V dropped 5 bases and J dropped 0 bases, with 14 bases sitting between them. The CDR3 has 16 amino acids. The germline V gene has CDR1 KGHSH and CDR2 LQKENI. The CDR3 here is CASSADREYSNQPQHF. In DNA, the CDR3 is TGTGCCAGCTCAGCCGACAGAGAATATAGCAATCAGCCCCAGCATTTT.

In the case of this clonotype: Being one base from a much bigger clone, this may be a read error. The chain uses TRBV12-3 or TRBV12-4 and TRBJ2-7; the match to TRBD2 covers 9 bases. The V and J ends lost 6 bases and 2 bases, in that order; junction bases with no gene match: 8. The CDR3 has 15 amino acids. The CDR3 reads CASSRPSGGTYEQYF. CDR3 coding DNA: TGTGCCAGCAGCCGGCCCAGCGGGGGGACCTACGAGCAGTACTTC.

The V gene is TRBV14, the J gene TRBJ2-2; D uncertain. Looked up from germline, CDR1 is SGHDN and CDR2 is FVKESK. The CDR3 has 15 residues. Between the trimmed V and J ends, which lost 4 bases and 1 base, there was a span of 10 bases. In DNA, the CDR3 is TGTGCCAGCAGCCTAGACTCGCGGAACACCGGGGAGCTGTTTTTT. Encoded protein: CASSLDSRNTGELFF.

The V and J genes are TRBV25-1 and TRBJ2-5; no firm D call. The CDR3 runs 13 residues. CDR1 is MGHDK, CDR2 SYGVNS, per germline. V lost 8 bases and J lost 4, with 14 bases in between. CDR3 sequence (DNA): TGTGCCAGCTCCATCGGAGCCGTAGAGACCCAGTACTTC. Its translation is CASSIGAVETQYF. Supplemented by reference TRBV25-1 and TRBJ2-5, the full variable domain reads EADIYQTPRYLVIGTGKKITLECSQTMGHDKMYWYQQDPGMELHLIHYSYGVNSTEKGDLSSESTVSRIRTEHFPLTLESARPSHTSQYLCASSIGAVETQYFGPGTRLLVL.

This clonotype was seen repeatedly, ten times or more. This chain uses TRBV20-1 with TRBJ1-2, with D uncertain. CDR3 length: 13 residues. The V and J ends lost 3 bases and 3 bases respectively, with 11 bases between them. Germline CDR1 reads DFQATT; CDR2 reads SNEGSKA (reference sequence). Here the CDR3 reads CSAREGIDYGYTF. The DNA for the CDR3 is TGCAGTGCTAGGGAAGGTATCGACTATGGCTACACCTTC.

Ten or more counts support this clonotype. This chain joins TRBV15 and TRBJ1-2, with D perhaps matching TRBD1 (5 bases). The CDR3 loop spans 15 amino acids. Trimming removed 1 base from V and 5 bases from J, with 14 bases in between. Looked up from germline, CDR1 is LNHNV and CDR2 is YYDKDF (reference sequence). CDR3 residues: CATSRVEGAQYGYTF. CDR3 sequence (DNA): TGTGCCACCAGCAGAGTCGAAGGGGCCCAGTATGGCTACACCTTC.

This clonotype has at least ten counts. The rearrangement uses TRBV20-1 and TRBJ1-2; D uncertain. Per the germline V gene, CDR1 is DFQATT and CDR2 is SNEGSKA (reference sequence). V lost 6 bases, J lost 5 bases, and 10 bases lay in between. There are 11 residues in the CDR3. The CDR3, as DNA: TGCAGTGCCAATCTGGGTTATGGCTACACCTTC. Residues: CSANLGYGYTF.

This clonotype showed up many times. The chain combines TRBV28 with TRBJ1-2, with TRBD1 matching 9 bases. This CDR3 is 15 amino acids long. Trimming removed 5 bases from V and 3 bases from J; junction bases left unmatched: 7. Germline V CDR1 and CDR2: MDHEN, SYDVKM. The CDR3 loop is CASSQGRQGDYGYTF. The CDR3 nucleotides are TGTGCCAGCAGTCAGGGCCGACAGGGGGACTATGGCTACACCTTC.

This clonotype has a count of ten or more. In DNA form, the CDR3 reads TGTGCCAGCAGTCCAGCGATTTCGGAGCAGTTCTTC. Translation gives CASSPAISEQFF. The chain joins TRBV27 to TRBJ2-1; no definite D call. This CDR3 region has 12 residues. Trimming stripped 5 bases from V and 10 bases from J, with 12 bases between. Germline V CDR1 and CDR2: MNHEY, SMNVEV (reference sequence).

This clonotype has at least ten counts. DNA of the CDR3: TGTGCCAGCAGTTCCCAGGGGGCAATGGTCTACGAGCAGTACTTC. It encodes CASSSQGAMVYEQYF. The chain carries TRBV28 and TRBJ2-7; TRBD1 aligns across 8 bases. Germline V gene lookup returns CDR1 MDHEN and CDR2 SYDVKM. CDR3 size: 15 residues. The V segment lost 4 bases and the J segment 3 bases; nucleotides outside the gene matches: 8.

In this sample, this clonotype turned up many times. The genes are TRBV19 and TRBJ1-2; D possibly corresponds to TRBD1 (6 bases). CDR3 length: 12 residues. V was clipped by 7 bases and J by 8 bases, with 14 bases between them. In germline, CDR1 is LNHDA, CDR2 SQIVND (reference sequence). CDR3: CASTDRKDGYTF. The CDR3 coding sequence is TGTGCCAGTACGGACAGAAAGGACGGCTACACCTTC. The entire variable domain, with the rest obtained from reference TRBV19 and TRBJ1-2, is as follows: DGGITQSPKYLFRKEGQNVTLSCEQNLNHDAMYWYRQDPGQGLRLIYYSQIVNDFQKGDIAEGYSVSREKKESFPLTVTSAQKNPTAFYLCASTDRKDGYTFGSGTRLTVV.

This chain connects TRBV11-3 to TRBJ2-3, with D possibly TRBD2 on 7 matching bases. V dropped 5 bases and J dropped 4 bases, with 13 bases sitting between them. The germline V gene encodes CDR1 SGHNT and CDR2 YENEEA. The CDR3 is made up of 14 amino acids. CDR3 protein: CASSEGGGPDTQYF. CDR3 DNA sequence: TGTGCCAGCAGCGAGGGGGGGGGACCAGATACGCAGTATTTT.

V usage is TRBV7-9 and J usage is TRBJ2-4; D possibly corresponds to TRBD2 (5 bases). Germline V lookup: CDR1 SEHNR, CDR2 FQNEAQ (reference sequence). The CDR3 length is 15 residues. Deletions cut 8 bases from V and 0 bases from J, with 14 bases between. The CDR3 DNA is TGTGCCAGCCCGCCAGGAGGCCTAGCCAAAAACATTCAGTACTTC. Translation gives CASPPGGLAKNIQYF. Filled out from reference TRBV7-9 and TRBJ2-4, the complete variable domain reads DTGVSQNPRHKITKRGQNVTFRCDPISEHNRLYWYRQTLGQGPEFLTYFQNEAQLEKSRLLSDRFSAERPKGSFSTLEIQRTEQGDSAMYLCASPPGGLAKNIQYFGAGTRLSVL.

This clonotype came up a few times. This chain connects TRBV7-9 to TRBJ1-2, with TRBD1 matching 9 bases. V dropped 8 bases and J dropped 1; count of bases not matched to a gene: 8. Germline lookup yields CDR1 SEHNR and CDR2 FQNEAQ (reference sequence). This CDR3 is 15 amino acids long. The DNA of the CDR3 is TGTGCCAGCTCACAGGACAGGGGCCATAACTATGGCTACACCTTC. This gives the protein CASSQDRGHNYGYTF. Together with reference TRBV7-9 and TRBJ1-2, the CDR3 gives the full variable domain: DTGVSQNPRHKITKRGQNVTFRCDPISEHNRLYWYRQTLGQGPEFLTYFQNEAQLEKSRLLSDRFSAERPKGSFSTLEIQRTEQGDSAMYLCASSQDRGHNYGYTFGSGTRLTVV.

This clonotype has ten or more counts. V is TRBV27 and J is TRBJ1-2; a possible D gene is TRBD1 (5 bases). V was shortened by 0 bases and J by 2 bases, with 13 bases between the two germline ends. Germline CDR1 is MNHEY and CDR2 is SMNVEV (reference sequence). CDR3 length: 16 residues. The CDR3, as DNA: TGTGCCAGCAGTTTATCCCCGGGGACGGAAAACTATGGCTACACCTTC. Encoded protein: CASSLSPGTENYGYTF.

This clonotype was seen many times. This chain uses TRBV9 with TRBJ2-2, with D possibly being TRBD2 (6 bases). The germline V gene has CDR1 SGDLS and CDR2 YYNGEE. Trimming shortened V by 2 bases and J by 6 bases, and 8 bases separated the two germline ends. CDR3 length equals 13 residues. CDR3 bases: TGTGCCAGCAGCGTCACTAGCCCCGGGGAGCTGTTTTTT. Translation gives CASSVTSPGELFF.

Many counts were recorded for this clonotype. This chain links TRBV9 with TRBJ1-2, with D perhaps TRBD1 (5 bases). Germline CDR1 and CDR2: SGDLS and YYNGEE. V dropped 4 bases and J dropped 8 bases, with 18 bases sitting between them. CDR3 size: 14 residues. CDR3 amino acids: CASSPGTDGRGYTF. The CDR3 bases are TGTGCCAGCAGCCCCGGGACCGACGGAAGGGGCTACACCTTC.

This clonotype was seen a single time. The chain couples TRBV4-1 to TRBJ1-6; D unclear. The CDR3 is 19 residues long. Germline lookup yields CDR1 MGHRA and CDR2 YSYEKL. The V end lost 0 bases, the J end lost 0 bases, and 15 bases lay between the germline ends. The CDR3 reads CASSQDWKRPSSYNSPLHF. CDR3 bases: TGCGCCAGCAGCCAAGATTGGAAGCGTCCGAGCTCCTATAATTCACCCCTCCACTTT.

The genes are TRBV9 and TRBJ1-2; D might be TRBD1 (5 bases). Trimming removed 4 bases at V and 7 bases at J, with 14 bases between. The CDR3 contains 13 residues. Looked up from germline, CDR1 is SGDLS and CDR2 is YYNGEE. CDR3 bases: TGTGCCAGCAGCCCTAGCGGTAGGGGTGGCTACACCTTC. Translation: CASSPSGRGGYTF.

Details on this clonotype: This may arise from a read error, as a much more abundant clone is one base away. The chain uses TRBV20-1 and TRBJ1-4; TRBD1 matches at 7 bases. The CDR3 totals 13 residues. The germline V gene encodes CDR1 DFQATT and CDR2 SNEGSKA (reference sequence). In DNA form, the CDR3 reads TGCAGTGCTTATGACAGGGTGGGTGAAAAACCGTTTTTT. Translating gives CSAYDRVGEKPFF.

This clonotype has at least ten counts. The genes are TRBV7-8 and TRBJ2-2, with no clear D. The CDR3 spans 15 residues. Looked up from germline, CDR1 is SGHVS and CDR2 is FQNEAQ. V was trimmed by 5 bases and J by 5 bases, leaving 15 bases between them. The CDR3 protein is CASSPKIHRTGELFF. In nucleotides, the CDR3 is TGTGCCAGCAGCCCCAAAATACACCGGACCGGGGAGCTGTTTTTT.